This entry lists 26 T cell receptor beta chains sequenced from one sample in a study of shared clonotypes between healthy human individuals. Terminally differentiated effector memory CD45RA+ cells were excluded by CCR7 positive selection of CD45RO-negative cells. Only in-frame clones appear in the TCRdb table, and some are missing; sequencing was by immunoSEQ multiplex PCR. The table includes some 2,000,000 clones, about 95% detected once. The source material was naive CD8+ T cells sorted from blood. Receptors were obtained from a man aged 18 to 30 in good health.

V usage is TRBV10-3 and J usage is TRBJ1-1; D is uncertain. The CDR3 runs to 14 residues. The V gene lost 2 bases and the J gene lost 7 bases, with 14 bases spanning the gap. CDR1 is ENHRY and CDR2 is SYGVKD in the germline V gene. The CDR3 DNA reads TGTGCCATCAGTGAGACAAGCATGTACGTTGAAGCTTTCTTT. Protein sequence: CAISETSMYVEAFF.

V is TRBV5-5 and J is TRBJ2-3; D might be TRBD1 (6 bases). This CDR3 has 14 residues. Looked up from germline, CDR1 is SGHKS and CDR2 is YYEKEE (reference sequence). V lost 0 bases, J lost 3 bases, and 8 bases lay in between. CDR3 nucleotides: TGTGCCAGCAGCTTGGATCAGGGGACAGATACGCAGTATTTT. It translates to CASSLDQGTDTQYF. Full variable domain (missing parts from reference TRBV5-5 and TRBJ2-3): DAGVTQSPTHLIKTRGQQVTLRCSPISGHKSVSWYQQVLGQGPQFIFQYYEKEERGRGNFPDRFSARQFPNYSSELNVNALLLGDSALYLCASSLDQGTDTQYFGPGTRLTVL.

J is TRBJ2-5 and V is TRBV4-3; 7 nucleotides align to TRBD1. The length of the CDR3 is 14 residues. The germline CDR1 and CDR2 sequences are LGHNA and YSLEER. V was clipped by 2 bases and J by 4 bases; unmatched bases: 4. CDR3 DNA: TGCGCCAGCAGCCAATGGACAGGCTCAGAGACCCAGTACTTC. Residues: CASSQWTGSETQYF.

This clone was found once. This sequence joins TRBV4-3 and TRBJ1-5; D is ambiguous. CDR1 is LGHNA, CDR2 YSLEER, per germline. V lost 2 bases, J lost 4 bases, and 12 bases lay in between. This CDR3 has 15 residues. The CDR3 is CASSQWRQNNQPQHF. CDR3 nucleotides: TGCGCCAGCAGCCAATGGAGGCAGAATAATCAGCCCCAGCATTTT.

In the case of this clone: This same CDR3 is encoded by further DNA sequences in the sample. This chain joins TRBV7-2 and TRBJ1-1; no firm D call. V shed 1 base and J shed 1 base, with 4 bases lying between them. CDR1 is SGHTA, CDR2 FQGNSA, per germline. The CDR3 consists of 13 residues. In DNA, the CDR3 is TGTGCCAGCAGCTTAGGGTCGAACACTGAAGCTTTCTTT. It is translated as CASSLGSNTEAFF.

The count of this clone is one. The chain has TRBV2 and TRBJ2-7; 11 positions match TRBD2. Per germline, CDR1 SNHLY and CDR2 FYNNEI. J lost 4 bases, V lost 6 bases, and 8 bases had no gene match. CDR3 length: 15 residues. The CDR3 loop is CASSEWLAGGYEQYF. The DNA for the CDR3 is TGTGCCAGCAGCGAATGGCTAGCGGGAGGTTACGAGCAGTACTTC.

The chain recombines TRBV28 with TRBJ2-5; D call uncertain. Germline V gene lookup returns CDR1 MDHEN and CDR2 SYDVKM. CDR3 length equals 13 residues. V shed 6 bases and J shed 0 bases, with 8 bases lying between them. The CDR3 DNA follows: TGTGCCAGCAGCTGGCAGAACCAAGAGACCCAGTACTTC. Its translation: CASSWQNQETQYF.

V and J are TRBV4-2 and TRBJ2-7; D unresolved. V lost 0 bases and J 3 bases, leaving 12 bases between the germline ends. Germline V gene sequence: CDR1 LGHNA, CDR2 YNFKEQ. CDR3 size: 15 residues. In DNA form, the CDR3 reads TGTGCCAGCAGCCAAGAATCGACAAGTATCTACGAGCAGTACTTC. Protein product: CASSQESTSIYEQYF.

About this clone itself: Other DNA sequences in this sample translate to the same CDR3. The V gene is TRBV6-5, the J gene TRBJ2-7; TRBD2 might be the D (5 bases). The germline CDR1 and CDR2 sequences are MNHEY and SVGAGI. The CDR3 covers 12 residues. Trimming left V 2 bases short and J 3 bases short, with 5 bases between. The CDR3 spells CASSYRGYEQYF. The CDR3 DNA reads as TGTGCCAGCAGTTACCGGGGCTACGAGCAGTACTTC.

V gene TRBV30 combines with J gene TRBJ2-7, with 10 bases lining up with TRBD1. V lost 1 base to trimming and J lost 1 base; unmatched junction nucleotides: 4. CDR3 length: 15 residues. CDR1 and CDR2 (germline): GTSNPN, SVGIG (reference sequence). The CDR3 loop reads CAWSGDRGLSYEQYF. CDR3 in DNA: TGTGCCTGGAGTGGGGACAGGGGTTTGTCCTACGAGCAGTACTTC.

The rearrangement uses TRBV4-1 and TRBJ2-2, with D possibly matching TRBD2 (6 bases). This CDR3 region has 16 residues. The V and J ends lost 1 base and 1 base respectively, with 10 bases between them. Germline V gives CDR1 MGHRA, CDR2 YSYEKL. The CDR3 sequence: CASSQAGTQNTGELFF. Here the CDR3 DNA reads TGCGCCAGCAGCCAAGCCGGGACTCAGAACACCGGGGAGCTGTTTTTT.

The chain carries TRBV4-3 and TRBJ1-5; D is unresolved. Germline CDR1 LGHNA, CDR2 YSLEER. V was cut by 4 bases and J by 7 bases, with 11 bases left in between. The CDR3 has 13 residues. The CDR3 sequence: CASSLRMGQPQHF. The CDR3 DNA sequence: TGCGCCAGCAGCCTACGAATGGGCCAGCCCCAGCATTTT.

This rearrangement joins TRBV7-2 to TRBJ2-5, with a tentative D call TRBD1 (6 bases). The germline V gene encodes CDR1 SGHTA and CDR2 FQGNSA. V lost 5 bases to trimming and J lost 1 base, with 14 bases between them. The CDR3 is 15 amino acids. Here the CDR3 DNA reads TGTGCCAGCAGCCCGTATACAGGGATCCAAGAGACCCAGTACTTC. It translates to CASSPYTGIQETQYF.

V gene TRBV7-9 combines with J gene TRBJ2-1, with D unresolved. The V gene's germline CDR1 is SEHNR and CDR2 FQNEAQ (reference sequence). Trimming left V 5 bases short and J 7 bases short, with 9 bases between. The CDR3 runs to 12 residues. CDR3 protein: CASSPSWNEQFF. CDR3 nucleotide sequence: TGTGCCAGCAGCCCCAGTTGGAATGAGCAGTTCTTC. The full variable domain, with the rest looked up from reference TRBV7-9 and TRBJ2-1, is DTGVSQNPRHKITKRGQNVTFRCDPISEHNRLYWYRQTLGQGPEFLTYFQNEAQLEKSRLLSDRFSAERPKGSFSTLEIQRTEQGDSAMYLCASSPSWNEQFFGPGTRLTVL.

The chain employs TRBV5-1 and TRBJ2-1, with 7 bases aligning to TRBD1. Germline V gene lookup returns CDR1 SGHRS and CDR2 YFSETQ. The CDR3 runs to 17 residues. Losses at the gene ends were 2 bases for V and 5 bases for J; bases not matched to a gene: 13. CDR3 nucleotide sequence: TGCGCCAGCAGCTTAGATACAGGGGCTTGGGTAAACAATGAGCAGTTCTTC. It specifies CASSLDTGAWVNNEQFF.

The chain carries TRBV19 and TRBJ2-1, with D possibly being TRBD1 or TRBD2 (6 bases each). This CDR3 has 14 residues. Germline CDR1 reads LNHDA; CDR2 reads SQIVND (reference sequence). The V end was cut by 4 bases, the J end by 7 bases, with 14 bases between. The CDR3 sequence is CASSKPGDTNEQFF. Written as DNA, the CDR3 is TGTGCCAGTAGTAAACCGGGGGACACGAATGAGCAGTTCTTC.

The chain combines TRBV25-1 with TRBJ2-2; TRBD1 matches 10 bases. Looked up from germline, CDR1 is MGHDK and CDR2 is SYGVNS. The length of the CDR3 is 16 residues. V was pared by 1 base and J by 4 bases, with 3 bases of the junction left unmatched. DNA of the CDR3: TGTGCCAGCAGTGAATGGGGACAGGGGACCACCGGGGAGCTGTTTTTT. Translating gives CASSEWGQGTTGELFF.

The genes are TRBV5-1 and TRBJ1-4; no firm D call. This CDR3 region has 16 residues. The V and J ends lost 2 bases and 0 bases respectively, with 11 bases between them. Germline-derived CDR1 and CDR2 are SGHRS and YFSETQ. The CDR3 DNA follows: TGCGCCAGCAGCTTCGAGGGTGGTGCAACTAATGAAAAACTGTTTTTT. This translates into CASSFEGGATNEKLFF.

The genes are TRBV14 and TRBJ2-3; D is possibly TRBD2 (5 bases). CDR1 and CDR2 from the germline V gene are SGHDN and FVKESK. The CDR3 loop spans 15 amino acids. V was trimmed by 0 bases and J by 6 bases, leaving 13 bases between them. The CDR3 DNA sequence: TGTGCCAGCAGCCAAGAGACCCGCGGACTGGATACGCAGTATTTT. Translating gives CASSQETRGLDTQYF.

The DNA for the CDR3 is TGCGCCAGCAGCTTGGCGTACACCGGGACAGGGGAATACGAGCAGTACTTC. It translates to CASSLAYTGTGEYEQYF. This sequence joins TRBV5-1 and TRBJ2-7, with 10 bases that match TRBD1. The junction had 10 bases not matched to a gene; V was cut back by 0 bases and J by 4 bases. The CDR3 is 17 amino acids. CDR1 and CDR2 from the germline V gene are SGHRS and YFSETQ.

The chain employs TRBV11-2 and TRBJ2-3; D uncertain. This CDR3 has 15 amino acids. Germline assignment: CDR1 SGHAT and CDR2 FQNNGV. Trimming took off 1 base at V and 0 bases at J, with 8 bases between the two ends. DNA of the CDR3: TGTGCCAGCAGCTTAGCGGCTGGGAGCACAGATACGCAGTATTTT. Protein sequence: CASSLAAGSTDTQYF.

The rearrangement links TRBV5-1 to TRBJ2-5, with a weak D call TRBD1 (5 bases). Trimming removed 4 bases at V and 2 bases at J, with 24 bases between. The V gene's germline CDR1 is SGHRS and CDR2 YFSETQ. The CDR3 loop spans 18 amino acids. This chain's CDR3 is CASSNTNVGQGRQETQYF. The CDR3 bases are TGCGCCAGCAGCAATACGAACGTGGGGCAGGGTAGGCAAGAGACCCAGTACTTC. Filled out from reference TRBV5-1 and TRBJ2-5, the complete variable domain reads KAGVTQTPRYLIKTRGQQVTLSCSPISGHRSVSWYQQTPGQGLQFLFEYFSETQRNKGNFPGRFSGRQFSNSRSEMNVSTLELGDSALYLCASSNTNVGQGRQETQYFGPGTRLLVL.

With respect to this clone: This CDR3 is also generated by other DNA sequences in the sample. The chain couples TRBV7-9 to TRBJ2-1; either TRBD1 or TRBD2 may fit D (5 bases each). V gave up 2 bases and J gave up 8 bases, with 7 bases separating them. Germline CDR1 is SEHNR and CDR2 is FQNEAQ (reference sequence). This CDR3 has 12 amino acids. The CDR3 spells CASSLLGDEQFF. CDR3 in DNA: TGTGCCAGCAGCTTATTGGGGGATGAGCAGTTCTTC.

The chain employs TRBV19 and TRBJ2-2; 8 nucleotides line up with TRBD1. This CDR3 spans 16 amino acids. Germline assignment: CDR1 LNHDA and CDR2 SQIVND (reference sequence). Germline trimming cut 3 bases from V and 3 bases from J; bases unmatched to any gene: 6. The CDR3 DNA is TGTGCCAGTAGTATTGGCAGGGGGCGAGACACCGGGGAGCTGTTTTTT. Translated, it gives CASSIGRGRDTGELFF.

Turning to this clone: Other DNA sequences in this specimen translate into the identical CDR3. CDR3 region: CASSPRGYEQYF. Here the CDR3 DNA reads TGCGCCAGCAGCCCCAGGGGCTACGAGCAGTACTTC. This chain links TRBV5-1 with TRBJ2-7, with a possible D match to TRBD1 (6 bases). V was clipped by 4 bases and J by 3 bases, with 8 bases between them. Germline-derived CDR1 and CDR2 are SGHRS and YFSETQ. CDR3 size: 12 residues.

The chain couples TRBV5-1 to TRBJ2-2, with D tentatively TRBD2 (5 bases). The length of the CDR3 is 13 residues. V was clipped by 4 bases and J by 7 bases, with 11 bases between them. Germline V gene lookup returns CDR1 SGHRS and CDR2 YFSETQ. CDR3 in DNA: TGCGCCAGCAGCACCGGACTCTTCGGGGAGCTGTTTTTT. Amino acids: CASSTGLFGELFF.